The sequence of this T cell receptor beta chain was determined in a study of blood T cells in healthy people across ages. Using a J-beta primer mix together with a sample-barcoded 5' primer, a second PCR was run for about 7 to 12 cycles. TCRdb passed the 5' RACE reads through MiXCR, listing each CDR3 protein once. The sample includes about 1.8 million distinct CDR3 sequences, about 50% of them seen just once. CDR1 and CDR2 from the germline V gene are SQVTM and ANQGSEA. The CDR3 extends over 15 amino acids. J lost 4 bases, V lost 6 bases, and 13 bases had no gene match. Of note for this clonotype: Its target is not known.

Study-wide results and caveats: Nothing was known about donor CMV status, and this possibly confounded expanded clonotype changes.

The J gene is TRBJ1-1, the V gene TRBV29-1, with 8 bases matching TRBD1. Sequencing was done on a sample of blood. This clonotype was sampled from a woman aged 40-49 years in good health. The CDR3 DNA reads TGCAGCGTAGAACCGAGGGACAGGTTTTCCACTGAAGCTTTCTTT. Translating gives CSVEPRDRFSTEAFF.